Listed here are 24 T cell receptor beta chains from one sample, sequenced in a study of T cells after yellow fever vaccination. MiXCR, applied by TCRdb to the 5' RACE reads, yields one record per CDR3 protein. The table shows around 340,000 distinct CDR3 sequences, with approximately 13% occurring only once. The sample in question was CD4+ T cells sorted from PBMCs, obtained 15 days after the yellow fever booster vaccination. The receptors were gathered from a man aged 18 to 29 who received the YFV17D yellow fever vaccine.

This sequence joins TRBV9 and TRBJ1-6; 8 bases agree with TRBD1. Germline loops: CDR1 SGDLS, CDR2 YYNGEE. The CDR3 totals 14 residues. The ends lost 4 bases at V and 8 bases at J; junction bases unmatched: 5. CDR3 DNA: TGTGCCAGCAGCCCGGGACAGGAATATTCACCCCTCCACTTT. It is translated as CASSPGQEYSPLHF.

This clonotype was picked up many times. The V call is TRBV15, the J call TRBJ2-2, with TRBD1 identical over 8 bases. V lost 5 bases, J lost 6 bases, and 2 bases stayed unmatched. Germline V gene data show CDR1 as LNHNV and CDR2 as YYDKDF (reference sequence). The CDR3 has 13 amino acids. CDR3 sequence reads: CATSLQGAGELFF. In nucleotides, the CDR3 is TGTGCCACCAGCCTACAGGGGGCCGGGGAGCTGTTTTTT.

This clonotype was detected many times. J is TRBJ2-5 and V is TRBV4-2; no reliable D call. The CDR3 has 13 residues. Trimming shortened V by 6 bases and J by 4 bases, and 12 bases separated the two germline ends. The germline CDR1 and CDR2 sequences are LGHNA and YNFKEQ. The CDR3 loop reads CASSPGGSETQYF. CDR3 coding DNA: TGTGCCAGCAGTCCGGGTGGCTCAGAGACCCAGTACTTC.

V usage is TRBV7-9 and J usage is TRBJ2-1; tentative D call: TRBD1 (6 bases). This CDR3 spans 15 amino acids. With 5 bases removed from V and 4 bases from J, the gap between germline ends came to 15 bases. Germline CDR1 and CDR2: SEHNR and FQNEAQ (reference sequence). CDR3 nucleotides: TGTGCCAGCAGCCCCAGGGGTCTGGAGTACAATGAGCAGTTCTTC. Encoded protein: CASSPRGLEYNEQFF. The full variable domain, with the rest looked up from reference TRBV7-9 and TRBJ2-1, is DTGVSQNPRHKITKRGQNVTFRCDPISEHNRLYWYRQTLGQGPEFLTYFQNEAQLEKSRLLSDRFSAERPKGSFSTLEIQRTEQGDSAMYLCASSPRGLEYNEQFFGPGTRLTVL.

This clonotype has ten or more counts. The rearrangement links TRBV3-1 to TRBJ2-1; D ambiguous. From germline, CDR1 is LGHDT and CDR2 YNNKEL (reference sequence). This CDR3 is built from 12 residues. Trimming left V 4 bases short and J 6 bases short, with 7 bases between. CDR3 nucleotide sequence: TGTGCCAGCAGCCCCCCGAGCAATGAGCAGTTCTTC. Protein sequence: CASSPPSNEQFF.

This clonotype was detected ten times or more. This rearrangement joins TRBV28 to TRBJ1-6; 7 bases align to TRBD1. The CDR3 runs to 14 residues. Germline trimming cut 6 bases from V and 10 bases from J; bases unmatched to any gene: 9. Looked up from germline, CDR1 is MDHEN and CDR2 is SYDVKM. This CDR3 is CASSPGQARSPLHF. In DNA form, the CDR3 reads TGTGCCAGCAGCCCTGGACAGGCTCGATCACCCCTCCACTTT.

This clonotype was seen a few times. J is TRBJ1-5 and V is TRBV2; TRBD1 agrees at 7 bases. V lost 7 bases, J lost 9 bases, and 12 bases stayed unmatched. Germline V CDR1 and CDR2: SNHLY, FYNNEI. This CDR3 spans 14 amino acids. CDR3 protein: CASTRDSRSSPQHF. CDR3 nucleotides: TGTGCCAGCACCCGGGACAGCCGGTCATCGCCCCAGCATTTT.

This sequence joins TRBV9 and TRBJ1-2, with TRBD1 as a possible D gene (6 bases). Germline values: CDR1 SGDLS, CDR2 YYNGEE. The CDR3 sequence is 16 residues long. The germline V and J ends were trimmed by 2 bases and 4 bases, with 18 bases remaining between them. CDR3 in DNA: TGTGCCAGCAGCGTCGATGGGGCAGGGGAAACCTATGGCTACACCTTC. The encoded protein is CASSVDGAGETYGYTF.

The genes are TRBV6-2 or TRBV6-3 and TRBJ2-3; the D call may be TRBD1 or TRBD2 (5 bases each). This CDR3 contains 15 residues. V shed 2 bases and J shed 11 bases, with 20 bases lying between them. In germline, CDR1 is MNHEY, CDR2 SVGEGT. CDR3 sequence: CASSYRDLGRPKQYF. In DNA form, the CDR3 reads TGTGCCAGCAGTTACAGGGACCTTGGACGCCCAAAGCAGTATTTT.

In this sample, this clonotype turned up many times. The chain carries TRBV5-5 and TRBJ2-6, with 9 nucleotides matching TRBD1. Germline CDR1 reads SGHKS; CDR2 reads YYEKEE (reference sequence). The V segment lost 4 bases and the J segment 4 bases; nucleotides outside the gene matches: 9. The CDR3 sequence is 17 residues long. The CDR3 sequence: CASSQGQGLTGANVLTF. The CDR3 nucleotides read TGTGCCAGCAGCCAGGGACAGGGACTTACGGGGGCCAACGTCCTGACTTTC.

The table lists this clonotype with a few counts. The chain links TRBV28 to TRBJ2-2; maybe TRBD2 (7 bases). CDR3 length: 16 amino acids. Germline CDR1 and CDR2: MDHEN and SYDVKM. V was shortened by 8 bases and J by 1 base, with 17 bases between the two germline ends. The CDR3 reads CASYQGSSGNTGELFF. For the CDR3, the DNA is TGTGCCAGCTACCAGGGGTCTAGCGGGAACACCGGGGAGCTGTTTTTT. Drawing the rest from reference TRBV28 and TRBJ2-2, the complete variable domain is DVKVTQSSRYLVKRTGEKVFLECVQDMDHENMFWYRQDPGLGLRLIYFSYDVKMKEKGDIPEGYSVSREKKERFSLILESASTNQTSMYLCASYQGSSGNTGELFFGEGSRLTVL.

J is TRBJ2-7 and V is TRBV6-6; 9 nucleotides line up with TRBD1. The CDR3 loop spans 15 amino acids. Germline trimming cut 7 bases from V and 4 bases from J; bases unmatched to any gene: 11. Germline CDR1 is MNHNY and CDR2 is SVGAGI (reference sequence). CDR3 amino acids: CASKDSGTGIYEQYV. The CDR3 DNA reads as TGTGCCAGCAAAGACTCCGGGACAGGGATATACGAGCAGTACGTC.

V usage is TRBV4-1 and J usage is TRBJ2-3; perhaps TRBD1 as D (6 bases). In germline, CDR1 is MGHRA, CDR2 YSYEKL. CDR3 length equals 18 residues. V was cut by 1 base and J by 2 bases, with 19 bases left in between. CDR3 coding DNA: TGCGCCAGCAGCCAAGGTCTTCGGACAGTAAGTTACACAGATACGCAGTATTTT. Protein: CASSQGLRTVSYTDTQYF.

This clonotype was picked up a small number of times. The chain has TRBV14 and TRBJ2-3; D is uncertain. Trimming removed 2 bases from V and 2 bases from J, with 8 bases in between. CDR1 and CDR2 (germline): SGHDN, FVKESK. The CDR3 contains 14 residues. The CDR3 here is CASSQRGFTDTQYF. The CDR3 nucleotides read TGTGCCAGCAGCCAACGAGGATTCACAGATACGCAGTATTTT.

This clonotype was counted a few times. The rearrangement uses TRBV4-2 and TRBJ1-2; D gene uncertain. Germline V gives CDR1 LGHNA, CDR2 YNFKEQ. Trimming took 1 base from V and 2 from J, leaving 5 bases between them. The CDR3 is made up of 13 amino acids. CDR3 amino acids: CASSQGVNYGYTF. The CDR3 nucleotides are TGTGCCAGCAGCCAAGGGGTCAACTATGGCTACACCTTC.

This clonotype turned up a few times. The chain couples TRBV20-1 to TRBJ2-1; D is possibly TRBD1 (6 bases). Germline V CDR1 and CDR2: DFQATT, SNEGSKA (reference sequence). CDR3 length equals 13 residues. V lost 6 bases and J lost 6, with 15 bases in between. DNA of the CDR3: TGCAGTGCGGTCAAAACACAGGGCAATGAGCAGTTCTTC. It is translated as CSAVKTQGNEQFF.

The chain recombines TRBV29-1 with TRBJ2-3; 7 bases align to TRBD1. Germline CDR1 is SQVTM and CDR2 is ANQGSEA. V gave up 7 bases and J gave up 1 base; unmatched junction bases: 5. The CDR3 length is 13 residues. As DNA, the CDR3 is TGCAGCGCAGCGGACAGGCGCACAGATACGCAGTATTTT. It yields the protein CSAADRRTDTQYF.

This clonotype was counted a few times. V and J are TRBV7-9 and TRBJ1-2; 7 bases fit TRBD1. Per germline, CDR1 SEHNR and CDR2 FQNEAQ (reference sequence). After removal of 5 bases from V and 8 bases from J, the junction contained 8 bases not matched to a gene. This CDR3 has 13 amino acids. CDR3 nucleotides: TGTGCCAGCAGCCCGGGGACAGTTCGAGGCTACACCTTC. It specifies CASSPGTVRGYTF.

The gene calls are TRBV18 and TRBJ2-3, with 8 nucleotides matching TRBD2. CDR3 length equals 16 residues. V lost 0 bases to trimming and J lost 2 bases; unmatched junction nucleotides: 4. Germline V gene data show CDR1 as KGHSH and CDR2 as LQKENI. The CDR3: CASSPPLLAATDTQYF. Written as DNA, the CDR3 is TGTGCCAGCTCACCACCCCTACTAGCGGCCACAGATACGCAGTATTTT.

This clonotype was seen more than once but under ten times. The chain has TRBV7-2 and TRBJ1-5; TRBD1 might be the D (5 bases). This CDR3 comprises 17 residues. Trimming removed 1 base from V and 4 bases from J, with 17 bases in between. Germline V lookup: CDR1 SGHTA, CDR2 FQGNSA. The chain's CDR3 is CASSLGVLGGINQPQHF. The CDR3 nucleotides read TGTGCCAGCAGCTTAGGGGTCCTGGGGGGAATTAATCAGCCCCAGCATTTT.

In its sample, this clonotype was seen a few times. The V call is TRBV4-1, the J call TRBJ2-5; D is tentatively TRBD1 or TRBD2 (5 bases each). This CDR3 comprises 17 residues. The V and J ends lost 0 bases and 0 bases respectively, with 14 bases between them. The germline V gene encodes CDR1 MGHRA and CDR2 YSYEKL. The CDR3 sequence is CASSQDGGPRDQETQYF. The CDR3 DNA follows: TGCGCCAGCAGCCAAGATGGGGGTCCGCGGGACCAAGAGACCCAGTACTTC.

The chain carries TRBV6-6 and TRBJ2-1; 7 positions match TRBD1. V trimming: 10 bases; J trimming: 2 bases; junction bases outside the gene matches: 11. This CDR3 is 15 amino acids long. Germline V gene data show CDR1 as MNHNY and CDR2 as SVGAGI (reference sequence). The CDR3 spells CATKGTGVTYNEQFF. CDR3 bases: TGTGCCACCAAAGGAACAGGGGTTACCTACAATGAGCAGTTCTTC.

This chain connects TRBV6-6 to TRBJ1-1; D ambiguous. The CDR3 is 14 amino acids. The germline gives CDR1 MNHNY, CDR2 SVGAGI (reference sequence). V was trimmed by 3 bases and J by 0 bases, leaving 8 bases between them. The CDR3 loop reads CASSYVRLNTEAFF. The CDR3 DNA reads as TGTGCCAGCAGTTATGTCCGGCTGAACACTGAAGCTTTCTTT.

For the CDR3, the DNA is TGTGCCACCCCCGCTAGCGGGGGGACAGATACGCAGTATTTT. Translation gives CATPASGGTDTQYF. The chain couples TRBV24-1 to TRBJ2-3, with TRBD2 identical over 11 bases. V lost 9 bases to trimming and J lost 3 bases; unmatched junction nucleotides: 4. The length of the CDR3 is 14 residues. The germline gives CDR1 KGHDR, CDR2 SFDVKD.